The T cell receptor (beta chain) described here comes from a study of cytomegalovirus exposure and HLA in healthy donors. The CDR3 totals 15 residues. Germline V gene data show CDR1 as SGHTS and CDR2 as YDEGEE. V lost 3 bases, J lost 5 bases, and 6 bases stayed unmatched. This clone was seen a handful of times. Both 60 Vbeta primers and 13 Jbeta primers went into the PCR. Sequencing was performed with immunoSEQ multiplex PCR; in TCRdb, only in-frame clones are kept and a portion is missing. The top ten clones hold 7.8% of a sample with 150,000 to 200,000 clones, 9.5% to 15% of them seen once. Input material: PBMCs. This clonotype was obtained from a man aged 50 or older in good health and CMV-seropositive. The genes are TRBV5-8 and TRBJ2-2; 8 bases align to TRBD2. The CDR3 bases are TGTGCCAGCAGCTGGACGGGGGGGCGAACCGGGGAGCTGTTTTTT. Amino acids: CASSWTGGRTGELFF.